The TCR beta chain described here comes from a study of blood T cell repertoires in COVID-19. Study-level information: The origin of the acute and convalescent COVID-19 samples was the United States, Italy and Spain. T cells, B-cell-depleted T cells, or PBMCs supplied cDNA or gDNA.

Original processing notes: Amplified reference gene primers provided the basis for estimating nucleated cell counts. Clones were sequenced by immunoSEQ multiplex PCR, and TCRdb holds only the in-frame ones, with some missing. Clone size and the V and J calls come from that table; the DNA yielded D and trimming. The sample has fewer than 110,000 clones; about 85% are singletons. Per the germline V gene, CDR1 is SGHTA and CDR2 is FQGNSA. V dropped 0 bases and J dropped 6 bases, with 12 bases sitting between them. The length of the CDR3 is 15 residues. J is TRBJ1-5 and V is TRBV7-2; a weak D match, TRBD1 (6 bases). Material: peripheral blood. The sequence was obtained from a woman between 65 and 79 years old with active or convalescent COVID-19. The CDR3 loop is CASSLAPTGFQPQHF. The DNA of the CDR3 is TGTGCCAGCAGCTTAGCGCCCACAGGGTTTCAGCCCCAGCATTTT.